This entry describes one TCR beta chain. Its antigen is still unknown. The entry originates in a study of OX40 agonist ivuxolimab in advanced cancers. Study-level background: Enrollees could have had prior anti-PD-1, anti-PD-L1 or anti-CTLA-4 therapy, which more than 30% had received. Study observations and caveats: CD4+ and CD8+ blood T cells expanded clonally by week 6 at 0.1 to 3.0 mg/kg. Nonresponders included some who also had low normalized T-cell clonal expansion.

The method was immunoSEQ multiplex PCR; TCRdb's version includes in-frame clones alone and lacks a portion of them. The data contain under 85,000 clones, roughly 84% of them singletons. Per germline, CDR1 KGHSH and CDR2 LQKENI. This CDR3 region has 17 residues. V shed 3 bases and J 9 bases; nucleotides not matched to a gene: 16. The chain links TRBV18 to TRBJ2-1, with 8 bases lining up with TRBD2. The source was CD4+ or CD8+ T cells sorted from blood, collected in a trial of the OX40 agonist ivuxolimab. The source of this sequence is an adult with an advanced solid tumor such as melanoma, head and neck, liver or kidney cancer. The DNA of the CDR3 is TGTGCCAGCTCACCTTTGGTCGCGGGGGGCAACGGGGGTGAGCAGTTCTTC. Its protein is CASSPLVAGGNGGEQFF.